These T cell receptor beta chains were read from a single sample in a study of blood T cell repertoires in COVID-19. Assay: immunoSEQ multiplex PCR; the TCRdb copy retains only in-frame clones and omits some. The data show 20,000 to 25,000 clones, roughly 73% seen once. Sequencing was done on a sample of peripheral blood. These receptor sequences come from a human donor in a cohort sampled during active or convalescent COVID-19. The CDR3 runs from the conserved cysteine through the conserved F or W. D genes are given only for firm matches. Only some rows state a clone size, as once, few, many or a class for expanded clones.

v_call	j_call	d_call	clone_size	cdr3_nt	cdr3_aa
TRBV6-5	TRBJ2-1	TRBD1	medium-sized	TGTGCCAGCAGTTACTCGTCAACAGGGGGGCTGGAGCAGTTCTTC	CASSYSSTGGLEQFF
TRBV4-1	TRBJ1-2	-	-	TGCGCCAGCAGCCACCTTAGGCAGCGACTTCACTATGGCTACACCTTC	CASSHLRQRLHYGYTF
TRBV5-1	TRBJ1-1	-	-	TGCGCCAGCAGCTTGGCCAAGGGTTCTGATGGGAGAATCCGCTCTGAAGCTTTCTTT	CASSLAKGSDGRIRSEAFF
TRBV5-1	TRBJ1-6	-	-	TGCGCCAGCAGCCCTGGTGCGGGGGAGGGTTCACCCCTCCACTTT	CASSPGAGEGSPLHF
TRBV28	TRBJ2-1	TRBD2	-	TGTGCCAGCAGACCCCTAGCGGGCCTCATAGATGAGCAGTTCTTC	CASRPLAGLIDEQFF
TRBV11-2	TRBJ2-7	-	-	TGTGCCAGCGGGGTAGGAGCAGGGGGGCCCTACGAGCAGTACTTC	CASGVGAGGPYEQYF
TRBV5-1	TRBJ2-4	TRBD2	-	TGCGCCAGCAGCTTGCCGGCGGGAGATCGGGACATTCAGTACTTC	CASSLPAGDRDIQYF
TRBV6-2/TRBV6-3	TRBJ1-2	-	-	TGTGCCAGCAGTCCGGGTTCCTTCTATGGCTACACCTTC	CASSPGSFYGYTF
TRBV13	TRBJ1-4	-	-	TGTGCCAGCAGCTGGGGACTGGGAAATGAAAAACTGTTTTTT	CASSWGLGNEKLFF
TRBV28	TRBJ1-1	-	few	TGTGCCAGCAGTCTCATCAGGGCCCGGGGGGGCACTGAAGCTTTCTTT	CASSLIRARGGTEAFF
TRBV7-2	TRBJ2-2	-	-	TGTGCCAGCCTCCGGGATAGCCGAAACACCGGGGAGCTGTTTTTT	CASLRDSRNTGELFF
TRBV2	TRBJ2-6	TRBD1	-	TGTGCCTCAAGACAGGGGTCCTCAAAGGGGGCCAACGTCCTGACTTTC	CASRQGSSKGANVLTF
TRBV15	TRBJ1-5	-	-	TGTGCCACCAGCAGAGTATATTGGTTAGTGGGCATCAGCACTGGCAATCAGCCCCAGCATTTT	CATSRVYWLVGISTGNQPQHF
TRBV5-4	TRBJ2-3	TRBD1	few	TGTGCCAGCACCGGGACAGGTACTAGCACAGATACGCAGTATTTT	CASTGTGTSTDTQYF
TRBV6-1	TRBJ1-5	TRBD1	once	TGTGCCAGCAGTGGGGACAGACTGACTAGCAATCAGCCCCAGCATTTT	CASSGDRLTSNQPQHF
TRBV20-1	TRBJ1-4	-	once	TGCAGTGCTAGACGAGTCGAAAAACTGTTTTTT	CSARRVEKLFF
TRBV28	TRBJ1-6	-	medium-sized	TGTGCCAGCAGTTCCCAGGAGACGGGGAGGAATTCACCCCTCCACTTT	CASSSQETGRNSPLHF
TRBV18	TRBJ2-1	TRBD2	few	TGTGCCAGCTCACCATATGGACTAGCGCGAGGCAATGAGCAGTTCTTC	CASSPYGLARGNEQFF
TRBV7-9	TRBJ2-3	TRBD1	-	TGTGCCAGCAGCCGTTTGGGACAGGGAACAGATACGCAGTATTTT	CASSRLGQGTDTQYF
TRBV30	TRBJ2-3	-	-	TGTGCCTGGAGTGTACTAGCAGATACGCAGTATTTT	CAWSVLADTQYF
TRBV7-8	TRBJ2-3	-	-	TGTGCCAGCAGCCCCACTGTGGATACGCAGTATTTT	CASSPTVDTQYF
TRBV30	TRBJ1-5	TRBD1	medium-sized	TGTGCCTGGGGACAGGGGGCAGCCCAGCCCCAGCATTTT	CAWGQGAAQPQHF
TRBV19	TRBJ1-4	TRBD1	few	TGTGCCAGTAGGACAGGGTCTAATAATGAAAAACTGTTTTTT	CASRTGSNNEKLFF
TRBV5-1	TRBJ2-5	TRBD2	-	TGCGCCAGCAGCCTGGCGGCTAGCGGGGAGACCCAGTACTTC	CASSLAASGETQYF
TRBV6-2/TRBV6-3	TRBJ1-2	TRBD1	few	TGTGCCAGCAGTGGCCTGGCAGGGGGAGACTATGGCTACACCTTC	CASSGLAGGDYGYTF
TRBV2	TRBJ2-1	TRBD2	-	TGTGCCAGCCTAACCGGGACTAGAGGGGTAAGGCAGTTCTTC	CASLTGTRGVRQFF
TRBV27	TRBJ1-6	-	few	TGTGCCAGCAGTTTGCGGGAGAATAATTCACCCCTCCACTTT	CASSLRENNSPLHF
TRBV6-2/TRBV6-3	TRBJ2-5	TRBD2	-	TGTGCCAGCAGTTCCCCGGTGGGACTAGCGATGGAAGAGACCCAGTACTTC	CASSSPVGLAMEETQYF
TRBV27	TRBJ2-7	-	-	TGTGCCAGCAGTTTAAGGCAAGGAGGGGCTACCTACGAGCAGTACTTC	CASSLRQGGATYEQYF
TRBV12-3/TRBV12-4	TRBJ1-6	-	few	TGTGCCAGCAGTTCCCGGTTGAACCCCCTCCACTTT	CASSSRLNPLHF
TRBV7-8	TRBJ2-1	TRBD2	-	TGTGCCAGCAGACTAGATAGCGGGGGGCTTTCCTGGAATGAGCAGTTCTTC	CASRLDSGGLSWNEQFF
TRBV28	TRBJ1-5	TRBD1	-	TGTGCCAGCAGTTTGGGGGACAGGGCTACCGGGCCCCAGCATTTT	CASSLGDRATGPQHF
TRBV7-2	TRBJ2-3	-	-	TGTGCCAGCAGCTCGCACACTACTAGTGACACTAGCACAGATACGCAGTATTTT	CASSSHTTSDTSTDTQYF
TRBV5-5	TRBJ2-1	-	-	TGTGCCAGCAGCCGCGGTGGGGGGATTAACAATGAGCAGTTCTTC	CASSRGGGINNEQFF
TRBV11-2	TRBJ1-1	TRBD1	few	TGTGCCAGCAGCCAACAGGGGGCCAGAACAGGTGAAGCTTTCTTT	CASSQQGARTGEAFF
TRBV7-9	TRBJ1-4	-	-	TGTGCCAGCAGCCCCGGGAGGGAAGACGAAAAACTGTTTTTT	CASSPGREDEKLFF